The T cell receptor beta chain under discussion was sequenced for a study of blood T cells in healthy people across ages. The study's findings and limits: Long-lived donors exceeded aged donors in naive CD4+ cells and diversity.

Looked up from germline, CDR1 is SGHRS and CDR2 is YFSETQ. The germline V and J ends were trimmed by 6 bases and 1 base, with 16 bases remaining between them. The CDR3 length is 15 residues. A second PCR, run for roughly 7 to 12 cycles, used a sample-barcoded 5' primer plus a J-beta primer mix. TCRdb reprocessed the 5' RACE reads with MiXCR, giving one entry per CDR3 protein. The sample has about a million distinct CDR3 sequences; roughly 52% are singletons. With regard to this clonotype: Antigen specificity is unknown.

This rearrangement joins TRBV5-1 to TRBJ1-1; D perhaps matches TRBD1 (5 bases). The sequence was collected from a man under 40 in good health. The source material was blood. DNA of the CDR3: TGCGCCAGCACAGATATAACCGGGGCGAACACTGAAGCTTTCTTT. This translates into CASTDITGANTEAFF.